These T cell receptor beta chains were read from a single sample in a study of T-cell reconstitution after alpha-beta-depleted transplantation in children. TCRdb re-called the PCR reads through MiXCR, storing one row per CDR3 protein. Seen here are a few hundred thousand distinct CDR3 sequences, roughly 15% observed once, and the top ten hold approximately 29%. The sequencing here drew on PBMCs, mostly from graft donor cells, taken 360 days after TCRalphabeta/CD19-depleted stem cell transplant. Receptors were obtained from a boy in the first two years of life who had a stem cell transplant for Wiskott-Aldrich syndrome, so the T cells may come from the graft donor. Each CDR3 is given with its conserved first and last residue. The D gene is left open where the match is weak. Only some rows state a clone size, as once, few, many or a class for expanded clones.

v_gene	d_gene	j_gene	abundance	CDR3aa	CDR3nt
TRBV7-2	.	TRBJ2-1	.	CASSLRTRNFVQFF	TGTGCCAGCAGCCTCCGGACCCGGAACTTTGTGCAGTTCTTC
TRBV12-3/TRBV12-4	.	TRBJ2-4	few	CASSFERSAKNIQYF	TGTGCCAGCAGTTTCGAGAGGAGCGCCAAAAACATTCAGTACTTC
TRBV20-1	TRBD1	TRBJ2-4	.	CSARGDRVAKNIQYF	TGCAGTGCTAGAGGGGACAGGGTAGCCAAAAACATTCAGTACTTC
TRBV6-1	.	TRBJ2-1	few	CASSEPGLRRNEQFF	TGTGCCAGCAGTGAGCCGGGACTTCGTCGGAATGAGCAGTTCTTC
TRBV29-1	.	TRBJ2-1	.	CSVDPNEQFF	TGCAGCGTTGATCCCAATGAGCAGTTCTTC
TRBV7-2	.	TRBJ1-5	many	CASSLVGNQPQHF	TGTGCCAGCAGCTTAGTTGGCAATCAGCCCCAGCATTTT
TRBV6-1	.	TRBJ1-2	few	CASRLTDRYGYTF	TGTGCCAGCAGGCTCACTGACCGGTATGGCTACACCTTC
TRBV11-3	TRBD2	TRBJ2-2	many	CASSPKTSGTTGELFF	TGTGCCAGCAGCCCCAAGACTAGCGGGACCACCGGGGAGCTGTTTTTT
TRBV12-3/TRBV12-4	TRBD2	TRBJ2-5	.	CASSLWAGRGETQYF	TGTGCCAGCAGTTTATGGGCAGGGAGGGGAGAGACCCAGTACTTC
TRBV15	.	TRBJ2-7	few	CATSRDPSYEQYF	TGTGCCACCAGCAGAGATCCTTCTTACGAGCAGTACTTC
TRBV29-1	.	TRBJ2-1	many	CSVDRGRKTSYNEQFF	TGCAGCGTTGATCGAGGGAGGAAAACCTCCTACAATGAGCAGTTCTTC
TRBV7-2	.	TRBJ2-5	.	CASSLTGQGRRETQYF	TGTGCCAGCAGCTTAACGGGGCAGGGGAGGAGGGAGACCCAGTACTTC
TRBV5-1	.	TRBJ2-7	few	CASSSMGYYEQYF	TGCGCCAGCAGCTCGATGGGTTACTACGAGCAGTACTTC
TRBV18	TRBD2	TRBJ2-1	few	CASSPVWEGGNEQFF	TGTGCCAGCTCACCCGTCTGGGAGGGTGGCAATGAGCAGTTCTTC
TRBV29-1	.	TRBJ2-4	.	CSVRQLGFPKNIQYF	TGCAGCGTCCGACAGTTAGGTTTCCCAAAAAACATTCAGTACTTC
TRBV29-1	.	TRBJ2-5	few	CSVVGTQETQYF	TGCAGCGTTGTCGGGACACAAGAGACCCAGTACTTC
TRBV6-2/TRBV6-3	.	TRBJ2-7	.	CASSYGRRGSYEQYF	TGTGCCAGCAGTTACGGACGCAGGGGCAGCTACGAGCAGTACTTC
TRBV4-3	.	TRBJ2-3	few	CASSQGQVVGDTQYF	TGCGCCAGCAGCCAAGGTCAGGTCGTGGGGGATACGCAGTATTTT
TRBV7-8	TRBD1	TRBJ2-7	few	CASSFDRVFLKVSYEQYF	TGTGCCAGCAGCTTCGACAGGGTCTTCTTAAAAGTCTCCTACGAGCAGTACTTC
TRBV18	.	TRBJ2-1	.	CASSPNSGNNEQFF	TGTGCCAGCTCACCCAATAGCGGAAACAATGAGCAGTTCTTC
TRBV10-3	.	TRBJ2-7	.	CAIGPGRRYEQYF	TGTGCCATCGGCCCAGGGAGGCGCTACGAGCAGTACTTC
TRBV12-3/TRBV12-4	.	TRBJ2-7	few	CASSRRRSLSYEQYF	TGTGCCAGCAGCCGCCGGAGGTCCCTCTCCTACGAGCAGTACTTC
TRBV7-6	.	TRBJ2-7	.	CASSESDSYEQYF	TGTGCCAGCAGCGAGTCCGACAGCTACGAGCAGTACTTC
TRBV7-9	TRBD1	TRBJ2-5	once	CASSAGQGISETQYF	TGTGCCAGCAGCGCCGGACAGGGGATATCAGAGACCCAGTACTTC
TRBV12-3/TRBV12-4	.	TRBJ2-1	few	CATTPMAVRGNEQFF	TGTGCCACCACCCCTATGGCAGTGAGGGGGAATGAGCAGTTCTTC
TRBV24-1	.	TRBJ1-2	.	CATSGGRSYGYTF	TGTGCCACCAGTGGGGGGCGAAGCTATGGCTACACCTTC
TRBV25-1	TRBD1	TRBJ2-5	.	CASSEQGAQETQYF	TGTGCCAGCAGTGAACAGGGGGCGCAGGAGACCCAGTACTTC
TRBV2	.	TRBJ2-6	few	CASRGRLLSGANVLTF	TGTGCCAGCAGGGGACGGCTCCTCTCTGGGGCCAACGTCCTGACTTTC
TRBV19	.	TRBJ1-5	few	CASSISAGPSSNQPQHF	TGTGCCAGTAGTATATCCGCCGGTCCTTCCAGCAATCAGCCCCAGCATTTT
TRBV11-3	TRBD2	TRBJ2-1	.	CASSLAGLAANEQFF	TGTGCCAGCAGCTTAGCCGGGCTAGCGGCCAATGAGCAGTTCTTC
TRBV7-2	.	TRBJ2-3	few	CASSLGPGGGTQYF	TGTGCCAGCAGCTTAGGCCCGGGCGGTGGTACGCAGTATTTT
TRBV12-3/TRBV12-4	TRBD1	TRBJ2-5	.	CASSSGQGPFQETQYF	TGTGCCAGCAGTTCTGGACAGGGCCCCTTCCAAGAGACCCAGTACTTC
TRBV5-1	TRBD1	TRBJ2-3	.	CASSLRTGRTDTQYF	TGCGCCAGCAGCTTGCGGACAGGCCGCACAGATACGCAGTATTTT
TRBV10-3	TRBD1	TRBJ2-6	few	CATNRDREGSGANVLTF	TGTGCCACAAACCGGGACAGGGAAGGTTCTGGGGCCAACGTCCTGACTTTC
TRBV6-2/TRBV6-3	TRBD2	TRBJ2-5	.	CASSPLLAGVRQETQYF	TGTGCCAGCAGTCCCCTGCTAGCGGGAGTTCGACAAGAGACCCAGTACTTC
TRBV5-1	TRBD1	TRBJ1-2	few	CASSFSSRQGLYGYTF	TGCGCCAGCAGCTTTTCCTCAAGACAGGGGCTCTATGGCTACACCTTC
TRBV12-3/TRBV12-4	TRBD2	TRBJ2-7	.	CASSPRLAGSYEQYF	TGTGCCAGCAGTCCTAGACTAGCGGGCTCCTACGAGCAGTACTTC
TRBV15	TRBD1	TRBJ2-2	few	CATSRDRAGELFF	TGTGCCACCAGCAGGGACAGGGCCGGGGAGCTGTTTTTT
TRBV5-5	TRBD1	TRBJ2-3	.	CASSFYVTGSPDTQYF	TGTGCCAGCAGCTTCTACGTGACAGGGTCCCCAGATACGCAGTATTTT